This TCR beta chain is from a study of cytomegalovirus exposure and HLA in healthy donors. With 60 Vbeta and 13 Jbeta primers, the PCR was carried out. Method: immunoSEQ multiplex PCR; TCRdb's copy keeps in-frame clones and lacks some. The listing contains roughly 200,000 clones. Notes on this clone: Its specificity is unknown.

The CDR3 has 15 residues. Trimming removed 7 bases from V and 0 bases from J, with 13 bases in between. Germline CDR1 is MDHEN and CDR2 is SYDVKM. Study-wide points: The authors excluded some V segments, including TRBV6-2 and TRBV6-3, as indistinguishable. Later analysis identified a missense DCLRE1C variant that was linked to TCR beta V- and J-gene trimming. More clonal expansion characterized HLA-associated TCR beta chains than equally common others in a later analysis.

Specimen: PBMCs. The TCR was taken from a man aged 30 to 39 in good health and CMV-seronegative. The rearrangement joins TRBV28 to TRBJ2-1, with unresolved D. The CDR3 DNA reads as TGTGCCAGCATCCACTCCGAGAGCTCCTACAATGAGCAGTTCTTC. Translating it yields CASIHSESSYNEQFF.